These 6 T cell receptor beta chains were all obtained from the same sample, sequenced in a study of Graves' ophthalmopathy and Graves' hyperthyroidism. RNA served as the template for amplifying TCR beta CDR3 regions. The first round was an RT-PCR with HTBI primers, and the second round was a multiplex PCR. TCRdb used MiXCR to reprocess the multiplex PCR reads, holding one entry per CDR3 protein. The data hold hundreds of thousands of distinct CDR3 sequences, with about 24% observed a single time. The sequenced sample was peripheral blood. All receptors derive from a woman aged 18-30 years with stable Graves' hyperthyroidism. Some clones in this sample may be carry-over from other donors' samples.

The rearrangement links TRBV12-3 or TRBV12-4 to TRBJ2-5; tentatively, D is TRBD2 (5 bases). This CDR3 comprises 15 residues. Trimming took 4 bases from V and 1 from J, leaving 13 bases between them. CDR3 protein: CASSYSSGVQETQYF. In nucleotides, the CDR3 is TGTGCCAGCAGTTACTCGTCCGGGGTCCAAGAGACCCAGTACTTC.

The table lists this clonotype with many counts. The chain joins TRBV5-1 to TRBJ1-2, with 8 bases lining up with TRBD1. The CDR3 runs 15 residues. CDR1 is SGHRS, CDR2 YFSETQ, per germline. Trimming removed 4 bases from V and 8 bases from J; junction bases left unmatched: 13. CDR3 sequence: CASSLLAGGAWGYTF. CDR3 DNA: TGCGCCAGCAGCCTTTTGGCAGGGGGCGCTTGGGGCTACACCTTC.

This clonotype has a count of ten or more. This chain links TRBV28 with TRBJ2-2; 8 nucleotides line up with TRBD1. CDR1 MDHEN and CDR2 SYDVKM come from the germline V gene. Losses at the gene ends were 4 bases for V and 5 bases for J; bases not matched to a gene: 9. The length of the CDR3 is 16 residues. The CDR3, as DNA: TGTGCCAGCAGTTACCAGGCAGGGGGCCGTACCGGGGAGCTGTTTTTT. It specifies CASSYQAGGRTGELFF.

This clonotype was detected many times. This rearrangement joins TRBV12-3 or TRBV12-4 to TRBJ1-2; 7 nucleotides line up with TRBD1. The trim removed 6 bases at V and 1 base at J, leaving 5 bases unmatched. The CDR3 has 14 residues. The CDR3 loop is CASRPGTDNYGYTF. CDR3 DNA: TGTGCCAGCAGACCCGGGACAGATAACTATGGCTACACCTTC.

This clonotype was seen only a few times. The chain joins TRBV6-2 or TRBV6-3 to TRBJ1-2; possible D gene TRBD1, 6 bases. Per germline, CDR1 MNHEY and CDR2 SVGEGT. There are 14 residues in the CDR3. The V gene lost 4 bases and the J gene lost 5 bases, with 14 bases spanning the gap. CDR3: CASSSTGSGYGYTF. The DNA for the CDR3 is TGTGCCAGCAGTTCTACAGGGTCTGGATATGGCTACACCTTC.

J is TRBJ2-5 and V is TRBV11-2; 7 positions agree with TRBD2. The CDR3 runs 19 residues. The germline V gene has CDR1 SGHAT and CDR2 FQNNGV. J was trimmed by 8 bases and V by 4 bases; bases with no gene match: 25. Here the CDR3 reads CASSSPRGGIGLLGGTQYF. The CDR3 DNA follows: TGTGCCAGCAGCTCCCCCCGGGGAGGGATAGGGCTACTAGGAGGAACCCAGTACTTC.